The clone carrying this T cell receptor (beta chain) was recorded at least ten times. Antigen: not known. The data belong to a study of blood T cells in healthy people across ages. Study findings and constraints: Strong correlation existed between TCR beta diversity and naive T cell percentage.

The second PCR ran about 6 to 11 cycles with a sample-barcoded 5' primer and J-beta primers. The template-switch adaptor was a 5' adaptor with 12 random nucleotides. It tagged each cDNA molecule. In TCRdb, the 5' RACE reads were re-called with MiXCR into one record per CDR3 protein. The sample has fewer than 800,000 distinct CDR3 sequences, 20% to 25% seen once. The CDR3 is made up of 15 amino acids. The V end lost 4 bases, the J end lost 5 bases, and 18 bases lay between the germline ends. Germline V gene data show CDR1 as MDHEN and CDR2 as SYDVKM. The receptor's source is a man aged 65 to 79 in good health. V usage is TRBV28 and J usage is TRBJ2-7; D not certain. The sequenced material came from blood. The CDR3 bases are TGTGCCAGCAGTTCGACCCCTAGTAATACCCACGAGCAGTACTTC. It translates to CASSSTPSNTHEQYF. The whole variable domain, filled in from reference TRBV28 and TRBJ2-7, reads DVKVTQSSRYLVKRTGEKVFLECVQDMDHENMFWYRQDPGLGLRLIYFSYDVKMKEKGDIPEGYSVSREKKERFSLILESASTNQTSMYLCASSSTPSNTHEQYFGPGTRLTVT.